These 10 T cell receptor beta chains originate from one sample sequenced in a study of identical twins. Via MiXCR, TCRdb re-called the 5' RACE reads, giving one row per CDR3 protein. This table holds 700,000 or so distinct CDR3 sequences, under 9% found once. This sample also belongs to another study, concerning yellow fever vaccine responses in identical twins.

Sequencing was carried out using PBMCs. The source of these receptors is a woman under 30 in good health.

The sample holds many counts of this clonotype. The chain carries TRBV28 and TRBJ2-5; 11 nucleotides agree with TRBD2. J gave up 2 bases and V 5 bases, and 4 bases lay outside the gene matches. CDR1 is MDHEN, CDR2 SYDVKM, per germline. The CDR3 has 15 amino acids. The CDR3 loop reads CASSQLAGGQETQYF. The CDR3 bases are TGTGCCAGCAGTCAATTAGCGGGAGGGCAAGAGACCCAGTACTTC.

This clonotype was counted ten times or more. The CDR3 DNA reads TGTGCCAGCAGCTTATCAGGGGCCAACACTGAAGCTTTCTTT. Translating gives CASSLSGANTEAFF. J is TRBJ1-1 and V is TRBV7-2; maybe TRBD1 (6 bases). Trimming stripped 2 bases from V and 2 bases from J, with 9 bases between. CDR1 and CDR2 (germline): SGHTA, FQGNSA. The CDR3 is 14 residues long.

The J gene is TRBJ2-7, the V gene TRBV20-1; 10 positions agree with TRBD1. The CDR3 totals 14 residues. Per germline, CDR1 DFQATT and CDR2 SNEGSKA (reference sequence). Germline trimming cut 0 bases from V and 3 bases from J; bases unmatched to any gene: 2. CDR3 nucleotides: TGCAGTGCTAGAGATTGGGACAGGGGCTACGAGCAGTACTTC. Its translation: CSARDWDRGYEQYF.

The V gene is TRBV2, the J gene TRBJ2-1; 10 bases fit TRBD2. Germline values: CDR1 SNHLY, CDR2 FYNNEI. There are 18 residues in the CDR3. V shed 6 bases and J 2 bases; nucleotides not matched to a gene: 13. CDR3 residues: CASRKLAGPTLAYNEQFF. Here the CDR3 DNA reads TGTGCCAGCAGAAAACTAGCGGGGCCGACTTTGGCCTACAATGAGCAGTTCTTC.

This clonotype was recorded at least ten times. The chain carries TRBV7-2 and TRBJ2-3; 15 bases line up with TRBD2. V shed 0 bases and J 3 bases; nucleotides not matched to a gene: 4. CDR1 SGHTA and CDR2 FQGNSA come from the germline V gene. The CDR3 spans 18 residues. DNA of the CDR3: TGTGCCAGCAGCTTAGCGGGACTAGCGGGAGGATGGACAGATACGCAGTATTTT. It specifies CASSLAGLAGGWTDTQYF.

CDR3 sequence: CASSTTSGRSYNEQFF. Here the CDR3 DNA reads TGTGCCAGCAGCACGACTAGCGGGAGATCCTACAATGAGCAGTTCTTC. This rearrangement joins TRBV7-2 to TRBJ2-1, with 12 bases matching TRBD2. The CDR3 spans 16 residues. Trimming cost V 5 bases and J 1 base; bases outside gene matches: 3. CDR1 and CDR2 from the germline V gene are SGHTA and FQGNSA.

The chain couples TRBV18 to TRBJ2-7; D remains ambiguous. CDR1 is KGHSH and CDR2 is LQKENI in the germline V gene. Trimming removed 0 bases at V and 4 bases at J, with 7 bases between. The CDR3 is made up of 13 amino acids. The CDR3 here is CASSPPVNYEQYF. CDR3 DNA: TGTGCCAGCTCACCACCGGTGAATTACGAGCAGTACTTC.

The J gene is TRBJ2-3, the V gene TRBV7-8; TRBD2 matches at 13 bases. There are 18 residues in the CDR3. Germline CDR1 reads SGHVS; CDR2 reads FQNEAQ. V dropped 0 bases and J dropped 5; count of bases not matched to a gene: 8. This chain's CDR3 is CASSLALRTSGGEDTQYF. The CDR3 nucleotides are TGTGCCAGCAGCTTAGCGCTAAGGACTAGCGGGGGCGAAGATACGCAGTATTTT.

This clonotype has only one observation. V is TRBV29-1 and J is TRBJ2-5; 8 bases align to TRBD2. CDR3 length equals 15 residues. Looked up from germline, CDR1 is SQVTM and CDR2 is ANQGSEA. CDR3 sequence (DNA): TGCAGGGGCTGGCAGGAGCGGGGGCCCGGGGAGACCCAGTACTTC. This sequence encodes CRGWQERGPGETQYF. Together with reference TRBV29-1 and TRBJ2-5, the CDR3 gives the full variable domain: SAVISQKPSRDICQRGTSLTIQCQVDSQVTMMFWYRQQPGQSLTLIATANQGSEATYESGFVIDKFPISRPNLTFSTLTVSNMSPEDSSIYLCRGWQERGPGETQYFGPGTRLLVL.

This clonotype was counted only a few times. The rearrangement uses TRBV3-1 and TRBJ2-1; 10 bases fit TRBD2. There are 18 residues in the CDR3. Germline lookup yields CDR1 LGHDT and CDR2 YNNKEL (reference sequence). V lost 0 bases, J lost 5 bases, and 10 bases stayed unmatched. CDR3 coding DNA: TGTGCCAGCAGCCAAGAAGGGCGGCTAGCGGGGGTACACAATGAGCAGTTCTTC. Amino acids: CASSQEGRLAGVHNEQFF.